This T cell receptor (beta chain) was recovered during a study of blood T cells in healthy people across ages. Primed by a sample-barcoded 5' primer and a J-beta primer mix, a second PCR proceeded for 7 to 11 cycles. The template-switch adaptor was a 5' adaptor with 12 random nucleotides. It tagged each cDNA molecule. TCRdb itself ran the 5' RACE reads through MiXCR, one entry per CDR3 protein. Of more than 600,000 distinct CDR3 sequences in the sample, around 25% were seen once. V shed 0 bases, J shed 5 bases, and the junction held 10 bases outside the gene matches. This CDR3 has 15 amino acids. The germline V gene has CDR1 DFQATT and CDR2 SNEGSKA (reference sequence). This clonotype was counted a few times. These data also formed part of another study, on T cells of mothers and their children. From that report: More than five children and their three healthy Caucasian mothers were the donors. Extraction yielded RNA that went, in full, into cDNA synthesis at roughly 1.4 ug per 15 ul. Relative to unrelated pairs, biologically related mother-child dyads exhibited marginally greater, non-significant overlap.

Sequencing was carried out using blood. The V call is TRBV20-1, the J call TRBJ2-7, with TRBD2 matching over 7 bases. The clonotype comes from a boy under 18 in good health. This CDR3 is CSARDSAGAIHEQYF. As DNA, the CDR3 is TGCAGTGCTAGAGATAGCGCGGGAGCAATCCACGAGCAGTACTTC.